The entry that follows covers one TCR beta chain sequence. The antigen remains undetermined. The protocol was immunoSEQ multiplex PCR, while the TCRdb copy is restricted to in-frame clones and leaves out a portion. The sample yields roughly 19,000 clones, about 80% seen once. CD4+ T cells from unexposed donors were obtained before the COVID-19 pandemic (2011-2018). After approximately 10 days of culture, CD4+ T cells were isolated. As cell numbers allowed, unexposed-donor CD4+ T cells faced SARS-CoV-2 S/N and four cold-coronavirus spikes. The data were taken from a study of CD4 T cells in relation to SARS-CoV-2 and coronaviruses. Study overall: TCR beta CDR3s were sequenced after approximately ten-day antigen culture of PBMCs. Controls used an HIV-1 Nef peptide pool or no peptide.

The CDR3 runs 13 residues. Germline CDR1 is MNHNS and CDR2 is SASEGT. Trimming took off 0 bases at V and 5 bases at J, with 7 bases between the two ends. Material for sequencing was CD4+ T cells from PBMCs, cultured in vitro. The origin of this receptor is a human donor in good health. The rearrangement links TRBV6-1 to TRBJ1-1; D is possibly TRBD1 (5 bases). CDR3 protein: CASSEARGTEAFF. The CDR3 coding sequence is TGTGCCAGCAGTGAAGCACGGGGGACTGAAGCTTTCTTT.